Described below is a single TCR beta chain sequence and its context. Its specificity is unknown. Single viable CD3+CD4+CD8-CD45RO+ cells were sorted as the memory CD4+ T cells. This sample was included in a study of memory CD4+ T cells and cytomegalovirus serostatus. Study at large: Of the healthy Belgian adults, 9 were CMV seropositive and 20 to 30 seronegative. Regarding the study as a whole: CD4+ memory repertoires contained about 40% of the roughly 150 reported CMV TCRbeta sequences.

CDR1 SNHLY and CDR2 FYNNEI come from the germline V gene. V was trimmed by 6 bases and J by 4 bases, leaving 3 bases between them. The CDR3 consists of 10 residues. TCRdb keeps only in-frame clones here, not all; method: immunoSEQ multiplex PCR. The sample records about 60,000 clones, roughly 80% being singletons. What was sequenced was memory CD4+ T cells from blood. This chain joins TRBV2 and TRBJ2-5; D remains unclear. The receptor was derived from an adult in good health and CMV-seronegative. The CDR3 bases are TGTGCCAGCAGAACAGAGACCCAGTACTTC. Translation: CASRTETQYF.